The 25 T cell receptor beta chains below all came from one sample that was sequenced in a study of shared clonotypes between healthy human individuals (dated by TCRdb to 2020 to 2021). The library was built by means of the immunoSEQ multiplex PCR assay. Sourced from immuneACCESS, this table was stored by TCRdb with only in-frame sequences that have V and J called. A share of the clones is absent; for the studies checked, an unresolved V gene accounts for under half, and the remainder has no known explanation. The sample contains roughly 500,000 clones, 70% to 80% of them found a single time. The ten largest clones take up over 10% of the sample. Material: PBMCs. These receptors came from a woman aged 40 to 55 in good health. Some clones in this sample may be carry-over from other donors' samples.

This clone came up many times. The V call is TRBV6-5, the J call TRBJ2-1; possibly TRBD1 for D (7 bases). Between the trimmed V and J ends, which lost 2 bases and 8 bases, there was a span of 10 bases. CDR1 is MNHEY, CDR2 SVGAGI, per germline. This CDR3 is 13 amino acids long. In DNA form, the CDR3 reads TGTGCCAGCAGTTACCGCAGGGGGGATGAGCAGTTCTTC. Encoded protein: CASSYRRGDEQFF.

The chain joins TRBV9 to TRBJ2-2; TRBD1 matches at 10 bases. The V segment lost 2 bases and the J segment 0 bases; nucleotides outside the gene matches: 13. The CDR3 covers 20 residues. The germline CDR1 and CDR2 sequences are SGDLS and YYNGEE. The DNA for the CDR3 is TGTGCCAGCAGCGTTGAGGGCCTCCGCGGGACAGGGGCGAACACCGGGGAGCTGTTTTTT. This gives the protein CASSVEGLRGTGANTGELFF.

The J gene is TRBJ2-7, the V gene TRBV5-1; D perhaps matches TRBD2 (5 bases). Trimming shortened V by 0 bases and J by 0 bases, and 7 bases separated the two germline ends. The germline CDR1 and CDR2 sequences are SGHRS and YFSETQ. CDR3 length: 14 residues. DNA of the CDR3: TGCGCCAGCAGCTTGGACGGGAACTCCTACGAGCAGTACTTC. It specifies CASSLDGNSYEQYF.

The rearrangement links TRBV9 to TRBJ2-1; the match to TRBD2 covers 9 bases. The CDR3 totals 16 residues. Unmatched junction bases numbered 9, after V lost 0 bases and J lost 8 bases. Germline CDR1 and CDR2: SGDLS and YYNGEE. The DNA for the CDR3 is TGTGCCAGCAGCGTAGGGAAAGGCGGGAGGGTCTATGAGCAGTTCTTC. Encoded protein: CASSVGKGGRVYEQFF. The full variable domain, in which reference TRBV9 and TRBJ2-1 provide the parts outside the CDR3, is DSGVTQTPKHLITATGQRVTLRCSPRSGDLSVYWYQQSLDQGLQFLIQYYNGEERAKGNILERFSAQQFPDLHSELNLSSLELGDSALYFCASSVGKGGRVYEQFFGPGTRLTVL.

This clone was counted a single time. The chain employs TRBV10-1 and TRBJ2-5, with 10 nucleotides matching TRBD2. The J call may be mistaken, given a closer DNA end match to TRBJ2-7. Per the germline V gene, CDR1 is WNHNN and CDR2 is SYGVQD (reference sequence). The CDR3 runs 16 residues. The CDR3 DNA reads as TGCGCCAGCAGTGTAACCCTAGCGGGAGAGCGCTACGAGCAGTACTTC. Amino acids: CASSVTLAGERYEQYF.

In its sample, this clone was seen many times. The rearrangement links TRBV29-1 to TRBJ2-5; D unclear. Trimming took off 5 bases at V and 5 bases at J, with 9 bases between the two ends. The CDR3 is 11 amino acids. The germline CDR1 and CDR2 sequences are SQVTM and ANQGSEA. The CDR3 DNA reads as TGCAGCGTTTCGCGTGGGGAGACCCAGTACTTC. It specifies CSVSRGETQYF.

The chain has TRBV19 and TRBJ2-1; 7 bases match TRBD1. CDR3 length: 14 residues. V gave up 4 bases and J gave up 2 bases; unmatched junction bases: 2. Per germline, CDR1 LNHDA and CDR2 SQIVND (reference sequence). CDR3 nucleotide sequence: TGTGCCAGTAGTAATGACAGGGCCTACAATGAGCAGTTCTTC. Residues: CASSNDRAYNEQFF.

The chain links TRBV11-2 to TRBJ2-3, with TRBD2 identical over 10 bases. Germline lookup yields CDR1 SGHAT and CDR2 FQNNGV. The trim removed 0 bases at V and 6 bases at J, leaving 6 bases unmatched. CDR3 length equals 16 residues. CDR3 nucleotide sequence: TGTGCCAGCAGCTTAGAGCTAGCGGGAGATACTGATACGCAGTATTTT. Encoded protein: CASSLELAGDTDTQYF.

This CDR3 is CASKTGPAADTQYF. For the CDR3, the DNA is TGTGCCAGTAAGACAGGGCCCGCGGCAGATACGCAGTATTTT. This chain links TRBV6-5 with TRBJ2-3; 7 bases align to TRBD1. CDR1 MNHEY and CDR2 SVGAGI come from the germline V gene. The J segment lost 4 bases and the V segment lost 9 bases, leaving 10 bases of the junction unmatched. There are 14 residues in the CDR3.

The chain couples TRBV9 to TRBJ2-7; the D is unclear. CDR3 length equals 16 residues. Germline values: CDR1 SGDLS, CDR2 YYNGEE. The V end lost 0 bases, the J end lost 0 bases, and 13 bases lay between the germline ends. The chain's CDR3 is CASSVESGSSSYEQYF. CDR3 nucleotides: TGTGCCAGCAGCGTAGAGTCCGGCTCGAGCTCCTACGAGCAGTACTTC.

J is TRBJ1-3 and V is TRBV5-4; TRBD1 is a possible D gene (6 bases). The germline CDR1 and CDR2 sequences are SGHNT and YYREEE (reference sequence). Trimming shortened V by 4 bases and J by 2 bases, and 13 bases separated the two germline ends. The CDR3 is 15 residues long. CDR3 DNA sequence: TGTGCCAGCAGCGCCCAGGGGTGGCCTGGAAACACCATATATTTT. It specifies CASSAQGWPGNTIYF.

In nucleotides, the CDR3 is TGTGCCAGCAGCATAGGACGACTAGCGGGACGAGAGACCCAGTACTTC. It codes for CASSIGRLAGRETQYF. V usage is TRBV5-4 and J usage is TRBJ2-5, with 11 bases identical to TRBD2. CDR1 is SGHNT, CDR2 YYREEE, per germline (reference sequence). Trimming removed 4 bases from V and 4 bases from J; junction bases left unmatched: 9. CDR3 size: 16 residues. Full variable domain (missing parts from reference TRBV5-4 and TRBJ2-5): ETGVTQSPTHLIKTRGQQVTLRCSSQSGHNTVSWYQQALGQGPQFIFQYYREEENGRGNFPPRFSGLQFPNYSSELNVNALELDDSALYLCASSIGRLAGRETQYFGPGTRLLVL.

J is TRBJ2-7 and V is TRBV28; TRBD2 matches at 10 bases. CDR1 MDHEN and CDR2 SYDVKM come from the germline V gene. With 5 bases clipped from V and 4 bases from J, the junction kept 5 bases outside the gene matches. The CDR3 extends over 14 amino acids. CDR3 coding DNA: TGTGCCAGCAGTAGCGGGAGGGCCAGATACGAGCAGTACTTC. Residues: CASSSGRARYEQYF.

This clone occurred once. This sequence joins TRBV7-3 and TRBJ2-1; TRBD2 aligns across 14 bases. The trim removed 3 bases at V and 8 bases at J, leaving 3 bases unmatched. The CDR3 has 15 amino acids. Germline V gene sequence: CDR1 SGHTA, CDR2 FQGTGA. CDR3 nucleotide sequence: TGTGCCAGCAGCTTGGGACTAGCGGGAGTCGATGAGCAGTTCTTC. Translation: CASSLGLAGVDEQFF. The full variable domain, with the rest looked up from reference TRBV7-3 and TRBJ2-1, is GAGVSQTPSNKVTEKGKYVELRCDPISGHTALYWYRQSLGQGPEFLIYFQGTGAADDSGLPNDRFFAVRPEGSVSTLKIQRTERGDSAVYLCASSLGLAGVDEQFFGPGTRLTVL.

This chain connects TRBV5-4 to TRBJ2-5; tentatively, D is TRBD1 (6 bases). The CDR3 spans 14 residues. The germline CDR1 and CDR2 sequences are SGHNT and YYREEE (reference sequence). Trimming removed 4 bases at V and 2 bases at J, with 12 bases between. The CDR3 reads CASSPGETQETQYF. CDR3 bases: TGTGCCAGCAGCCCAGGGGAAACACAAGAGACCCAGTACTTC.

The chain carries TRBV28 and TRBJ1-5; no clear D. This CDR3 is built from 15 residues. V shed 6 bases and J shed 1 base, with 13 bases lying between them. The germline gives CDR1 MDHEN, CDR2 SYDVKM. CDR3 sequence (DNA): TGTGCCAGCAGCAGCGTTCGTGGGAGCAATCAGCCCCAGCATTTT. Protein sequence: CASSSVRGSNQPQHF.

The chain is built from TRBV5-1 and TRBJ2-5, with a tentative D call TRBD1 (5 bases). The CDR3 consists of 15 residues. From germline, CDR1 is SGHRS and CDR2 YFSETQ. Trimming shortened V by 0 bases and J by 4 bases, and 13 bases separated the two germline ends. The CDR3 DNA is TGCGCCAGCAGCTTGGCAGGGATAGAAAGAGAGACCCAGTACTTC. This codes for CASSLAGIERETQYF.

The chain couples TRBV7-9 to TRBJ1-1, with D possibly being TRBD1 (6 bases). Trimming took off 5 bases at V and 0 bases at J, with 13 bases between the two ends. CDR3 length: 15 amino acids. The germline V gene has CDR1 SEHNR and CDR2 FQNEAQ (reference sequence). In DNA form, the CDR3 reads TGTGCCAGCAGCCCGAGGGGGTCCGTGAACACTGAAGCTTTCTTT. Its translation: CASSPRGSVNTEAFF.

This clone appeared a few times. The chain is built from TRBV28 and TRBJ2-3, with D tentatively TRBD2 (7 bases). Germline V lookup: CDR1 MDHEN, CDR2 SYDVKM. V was trimmed by 5 bases and J by 9 bases, leaving 24 bases between them. The CDR3 runs 16 residues. For the CDR3, the DNA is TGTGCCAGCAGTGGGGGGGACACCTCAGGGCAAGGGACGCAGTATTTT. The encoded protein is CASSGGDTSGQGTQYF.

CDR3 residues: CASSIGGVGLRETQYF. CDR3 DNA sequence: TGTGCCAGTAGTATTGGAGGGGTTGGGTTGCGAGAGACCCAGTACTTC. The chain is built from TRBV19 and TRBJ2-5; weak D call: TRBD2 (6 bases). V was trimmed by 3 bases and J by 4 bases, leaving 18 bases between them. Germline V gene lookup returns CDR1 LNHDA and CDR2 SQIVND (reference sequence). The CDR3 consists of 16 residues.

V is TRBV30 and J is TRBJ2-7; D gene ambiguous. The V and J ends lost 2 bases and 2 bases respectively, with 10 bases between them. From germline, CDR1 is GTSNPN and CDR2 SVGIG (reference sequence). CDR3 length: 13 residues. This CDR3 is CAWSMAGPYEQYF. The DNA for the CDR3 is TGTGCCTGGAGTATGGCAGGACCCTACGAGCAGTACTTC.

This chain joins TRBV2 and TRBJ2-6; D may correspond to TRBD1 or TRBD2 (5 bases each). V dropped 5 bases and J dropped 1 base, with 15 bases sitting between them. CDR3 size: 17 residues. CDR1 is SNHLY and CDR2 is FYNNEI in the germline V gene. CDR3 nucleotides: TGTGCCAGCAGTCAACGGGGCCCGGGGTCTGGGGCCAACGTCCTGACTTTC. Its translation is CASSQRGPGSGANVLTF.

The V gene is TRBV28, the J gene TRBJ1-1; D ambiguous. Trimming shortened V by 5 bases and J by 0 bases, and 13 bases separated the two germline ends. Germline V lookup: CDR1 MDHEN, CDR2 SYDVKM. This CDR3 is 15 amino acids long. The DNA of the CDR3 is TGTGCCAGCAGTAATGGTGGGCACCTGAACACTGAAGCTTTCTTT. Translation: CASSNGGHLNTEAFF.

V and J are TRBV5-1 and TRBJ2-1; TRBD2 matches at 11 bases. The length of the CDR3 is 18 residues. The germline V gene has CDR1 SGHRS and CDR2 YFSETQ. V trimming: 0 bases; J trimming: 5 bases; junction bases outside the gene matches: 10. This CDR3 reads CASSLATPGLADHNEQFF. In nucleotides, the CDR3 is TGCGCCAGCAGCTTGGCGACCCCGGGACTAGCGGACCACAATGAGCAGTTCTTC.

This chain uses TRBV27 with TRBJ2-1; TRBD2 might be the D (6 bases). CDR1 is MNHEY, CDR2 SMNVEV, per germline (reference sequence). The V end lost 3 bases, the J end lost 6 bases, and 15 bases lay between the germline ends. The CDR3 runs to 15 residues. CDR3 protein: CASSFWTKPPNEQFF. The CDR3 DNA sequence: TGTGCCAGCAGTTTCTGGACTAAACCGCCCAATGAGCAGTTCTTC.